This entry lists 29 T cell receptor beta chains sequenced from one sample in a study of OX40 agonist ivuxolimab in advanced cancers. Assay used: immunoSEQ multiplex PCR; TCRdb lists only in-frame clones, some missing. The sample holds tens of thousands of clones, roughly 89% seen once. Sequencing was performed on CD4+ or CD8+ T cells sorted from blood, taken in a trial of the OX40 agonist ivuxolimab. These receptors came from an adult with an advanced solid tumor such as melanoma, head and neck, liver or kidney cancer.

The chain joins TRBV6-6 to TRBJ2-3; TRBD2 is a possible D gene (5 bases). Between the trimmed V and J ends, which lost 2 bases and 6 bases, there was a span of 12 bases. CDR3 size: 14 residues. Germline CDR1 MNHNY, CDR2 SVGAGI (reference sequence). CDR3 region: CASSYRTREDTQYF. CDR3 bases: TGTGCCAGCAGTTACCGGACGAGGGAGGATACGCAGTATTTT.

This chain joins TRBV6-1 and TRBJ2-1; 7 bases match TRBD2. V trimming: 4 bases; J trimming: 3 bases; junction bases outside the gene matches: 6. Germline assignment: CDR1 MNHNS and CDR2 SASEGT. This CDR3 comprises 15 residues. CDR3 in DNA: TGTGCCAGCAGTGCCTGGCGGGGGATCTACAATGAGCAGTTCTTC. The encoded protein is CASSAWRGIYNEQFF.

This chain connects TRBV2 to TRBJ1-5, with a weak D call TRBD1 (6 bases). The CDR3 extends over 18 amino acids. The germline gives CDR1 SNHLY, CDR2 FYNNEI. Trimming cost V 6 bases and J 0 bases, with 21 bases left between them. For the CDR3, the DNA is TGTGCCAGCAGCGCGAGTGCCTGGACAGCCCTTAGCAATCAGCCCCAGCATTTT. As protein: CASSASAWTALSNQPQHF.

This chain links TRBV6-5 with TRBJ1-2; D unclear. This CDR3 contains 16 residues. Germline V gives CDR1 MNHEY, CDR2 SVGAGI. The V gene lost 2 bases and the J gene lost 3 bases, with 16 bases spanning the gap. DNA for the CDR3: TGTGCCAGCAGTTACACCAACAGTGCAGGAGACTATGGCTACACCTTC. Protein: CASSYTNSAGDYGYTF.

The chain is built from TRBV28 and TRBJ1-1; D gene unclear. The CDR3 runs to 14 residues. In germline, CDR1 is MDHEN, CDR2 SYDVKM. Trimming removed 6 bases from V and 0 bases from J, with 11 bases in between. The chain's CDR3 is CASSLIVLNTEAFF. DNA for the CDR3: TGTGCCAGCAGCCTCATCGTATTGAACACTGAAGCTTTCTTT. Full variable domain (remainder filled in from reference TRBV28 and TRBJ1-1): DVKVTQSSRYLVKRTGEKVFLECVQDMDHENMFWYRQDPGLGLRLIYFSYDVKMKEKGDIPEGYSVSREKKERFSLILESASTNQTSMYLCASSLIVLNTEAFFGQGTRLTVV.

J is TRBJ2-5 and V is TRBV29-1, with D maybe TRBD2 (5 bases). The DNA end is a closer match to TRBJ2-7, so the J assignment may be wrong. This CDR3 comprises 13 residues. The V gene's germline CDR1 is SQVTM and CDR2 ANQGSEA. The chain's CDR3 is CSVEEGSSYEQYF. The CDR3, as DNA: TGCAGCGTTGAAGAGGGGAGCTCCTACGAGCAGTACTTC.

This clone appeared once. The CDR3 spells CASRPRQGNQETQYF. The DNA for the CDR3 is TGTGCCAGCAGACCCCGACAGGGCAACCAAGAGACCCAGTACTTC. V gene TRBV6-5 combines with J gene TRBJ2-5; TRBD1 matches 7 bases. V lost 6 bases and J lost 0; bases outside the gene matches: 7. CDR1 MNHEY and CDR2 SVGAGI come from the germline V gene. The CDR3 has 15 residues.

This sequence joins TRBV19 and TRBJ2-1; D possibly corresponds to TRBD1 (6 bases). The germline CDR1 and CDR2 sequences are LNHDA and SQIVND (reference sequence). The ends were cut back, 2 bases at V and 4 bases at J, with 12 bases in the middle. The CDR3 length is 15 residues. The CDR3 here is CASSIHREIYNEQFF. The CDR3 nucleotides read TGTGCCAGTAGTATACACAGGGAGATTTACAATGAGCAGTTCTTC.

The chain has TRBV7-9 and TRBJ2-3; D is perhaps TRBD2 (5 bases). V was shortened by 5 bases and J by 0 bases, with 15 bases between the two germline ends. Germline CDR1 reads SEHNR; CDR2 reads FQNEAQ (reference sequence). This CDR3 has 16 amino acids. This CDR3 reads CASSRLSGTSTDTQYF. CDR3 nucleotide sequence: TGTGCCAGCAGCCGCCTGAGCGGAACTAGCACAGATACGCAGTATTTT.

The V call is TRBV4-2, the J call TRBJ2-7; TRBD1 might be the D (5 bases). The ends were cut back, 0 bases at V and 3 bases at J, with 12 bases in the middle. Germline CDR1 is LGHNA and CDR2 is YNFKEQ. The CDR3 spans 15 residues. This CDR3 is CASSQDQGRSYEQYF. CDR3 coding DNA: TGTGCCAGCAGCCAAGACCAGGGTAGGAGCTACGAGCAGTACTTC.

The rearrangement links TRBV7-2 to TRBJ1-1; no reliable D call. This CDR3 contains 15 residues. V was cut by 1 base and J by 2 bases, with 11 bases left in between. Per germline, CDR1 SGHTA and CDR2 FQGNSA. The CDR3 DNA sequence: TGTGCCAGCAGCTTAGGTCCCGCCCTTAACACTGAAGCTTTCTTT. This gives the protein CASSLGPALNTEAFF.

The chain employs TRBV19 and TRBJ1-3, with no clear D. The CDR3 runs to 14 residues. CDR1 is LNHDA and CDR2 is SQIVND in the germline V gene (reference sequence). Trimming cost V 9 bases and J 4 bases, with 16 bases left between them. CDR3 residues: CASRSRLEGNTIYF. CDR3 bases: TGTGCCAGCCGGTCTCGTCTAGAAGGAAACACCATATATTTT.

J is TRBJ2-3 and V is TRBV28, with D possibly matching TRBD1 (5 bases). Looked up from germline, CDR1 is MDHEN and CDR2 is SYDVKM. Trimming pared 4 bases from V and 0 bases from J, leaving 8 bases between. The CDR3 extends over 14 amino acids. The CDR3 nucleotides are TGTGCCAGCAGTTCCCCAGGGAGCACAGATACGCAGTATTTT. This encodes CASSSPGSTDTQYF.

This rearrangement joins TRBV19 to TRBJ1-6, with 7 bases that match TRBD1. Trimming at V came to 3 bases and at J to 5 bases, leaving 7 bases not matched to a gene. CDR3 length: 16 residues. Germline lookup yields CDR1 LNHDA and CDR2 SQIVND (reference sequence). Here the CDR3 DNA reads TGTGCCAGTAGTATTAGGCCGGGACAGAATAATTCACCCCTCCACTTT. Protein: CASSIRPGQNNSPLHF. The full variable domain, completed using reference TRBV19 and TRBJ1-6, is DGGITQSPKYLFRKEGQNVTLSCEQNLNHDAMYWYRQDPGQGLRLIYYSQIVNDFQKGDIAEGYSVSREKKESFPLTVTSAQKNPTAFYLCASSIRPGQNNSPLHFGNGTRLTVT.

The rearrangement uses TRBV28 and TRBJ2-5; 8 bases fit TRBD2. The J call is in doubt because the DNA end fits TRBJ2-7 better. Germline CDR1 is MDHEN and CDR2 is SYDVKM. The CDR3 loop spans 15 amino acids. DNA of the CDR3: TGTGCCAGCAGTACTAGCGGTGGTAATTACTACGAGCAGTACTTC. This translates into CASSTSGGNYYEQYF.

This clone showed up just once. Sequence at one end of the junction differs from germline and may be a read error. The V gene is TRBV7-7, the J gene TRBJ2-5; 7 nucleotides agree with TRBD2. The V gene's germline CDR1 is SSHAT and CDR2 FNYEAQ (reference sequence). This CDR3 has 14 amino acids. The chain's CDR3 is CASSTGTTQETQYF. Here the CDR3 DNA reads TGTGCTAGCAGCACCGGGACTACCCAAGAGACCCAGTACTTC.

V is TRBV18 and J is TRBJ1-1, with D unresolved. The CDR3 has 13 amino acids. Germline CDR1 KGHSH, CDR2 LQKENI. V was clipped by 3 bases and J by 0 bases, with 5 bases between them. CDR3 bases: TGTGCCAGCTCACCGGCACTGAACACTGAAGCTTTCTTT. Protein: CASSPALNTEAFF.

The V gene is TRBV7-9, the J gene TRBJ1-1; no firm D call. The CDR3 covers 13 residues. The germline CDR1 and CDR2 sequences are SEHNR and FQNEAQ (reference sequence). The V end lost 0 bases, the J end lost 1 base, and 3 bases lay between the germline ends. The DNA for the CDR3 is TGTGCCAGCAGCTTAGCAGGGAACACTGAAGCTTTCTTT. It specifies CASSLAGNTEAFF.

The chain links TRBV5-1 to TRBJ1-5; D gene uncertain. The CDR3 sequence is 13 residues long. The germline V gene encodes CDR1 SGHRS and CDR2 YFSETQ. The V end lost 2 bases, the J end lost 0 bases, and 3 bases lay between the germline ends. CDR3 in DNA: TGCGCCAGCAGCTTCGATAGCAATCAGCCCCAGCATTTT. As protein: CASSFDSNQPQHF.

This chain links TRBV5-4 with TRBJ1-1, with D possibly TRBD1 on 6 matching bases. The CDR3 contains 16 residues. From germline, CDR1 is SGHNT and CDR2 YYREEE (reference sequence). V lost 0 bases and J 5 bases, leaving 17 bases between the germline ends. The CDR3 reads CASSLGGLDVGTEAFF. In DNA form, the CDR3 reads TGTGCCAGCAGCTTGGGGGGGCTAGACGTAGGGACTGAAGCTTTCTTT.

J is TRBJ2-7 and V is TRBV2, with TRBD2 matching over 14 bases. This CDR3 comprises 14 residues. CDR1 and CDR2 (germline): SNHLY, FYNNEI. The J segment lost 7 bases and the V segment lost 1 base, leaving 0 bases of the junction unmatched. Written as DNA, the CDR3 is TGTGCCAGCAGTGAAGGACTAGCGGGGGGGGAGCAGTACTTC. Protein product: CASSEGLAGGEQYF. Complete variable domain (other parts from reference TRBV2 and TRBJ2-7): EPEVTQTPSHQVTQMGQEVILRCVPISNHLYFYWYRQILGQKVEFLVSFYNNEISEKSEIFDDQFSVERPDGSNFTLKIRSTKLEDSAMYFCASSEGLAGGEQYFGPGTRLTVT.

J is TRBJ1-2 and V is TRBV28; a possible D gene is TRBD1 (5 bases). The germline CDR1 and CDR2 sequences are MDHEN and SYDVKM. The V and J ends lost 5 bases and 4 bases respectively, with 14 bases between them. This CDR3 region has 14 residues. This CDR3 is CASSPGGAIYGYTF. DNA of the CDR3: TGTGCCAGCAGTCCGGGCGGGGCTATCTATGGCTACACCTTC.

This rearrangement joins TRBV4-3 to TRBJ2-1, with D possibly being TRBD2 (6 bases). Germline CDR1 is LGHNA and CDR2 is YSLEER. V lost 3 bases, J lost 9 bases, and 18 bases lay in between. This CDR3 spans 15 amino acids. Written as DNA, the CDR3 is TGCGCCAGCAGCCAGGTGCGCGGCTGGGGAGGTGAGCAGTTCTTC. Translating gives CASSQVRGWGGEQFF.

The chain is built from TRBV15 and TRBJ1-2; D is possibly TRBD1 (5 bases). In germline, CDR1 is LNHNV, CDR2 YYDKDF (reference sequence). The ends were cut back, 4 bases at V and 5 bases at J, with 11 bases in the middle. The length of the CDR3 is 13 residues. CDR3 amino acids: CATSNGAKYGYTF. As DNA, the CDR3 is TGTGCCACCAGCAACGGGGCCAAGTATGGCTACACCTTC.

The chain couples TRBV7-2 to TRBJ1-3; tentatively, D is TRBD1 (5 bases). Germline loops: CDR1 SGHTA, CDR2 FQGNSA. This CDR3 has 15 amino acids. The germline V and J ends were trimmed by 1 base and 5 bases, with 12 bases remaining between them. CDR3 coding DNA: TGTGCCAGCAGCTTAGGTGGGGCCCACAGAAACACCATATATTTT. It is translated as CASSLGGAHRNTIYF.

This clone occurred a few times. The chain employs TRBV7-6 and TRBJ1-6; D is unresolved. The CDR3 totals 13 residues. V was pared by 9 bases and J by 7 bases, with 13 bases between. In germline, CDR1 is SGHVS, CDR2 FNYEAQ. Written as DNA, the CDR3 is TGTGCCAGTAAGCAGTATACGAATTCACCCCTCCACTTT. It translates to CASKQYTNSPLHF.

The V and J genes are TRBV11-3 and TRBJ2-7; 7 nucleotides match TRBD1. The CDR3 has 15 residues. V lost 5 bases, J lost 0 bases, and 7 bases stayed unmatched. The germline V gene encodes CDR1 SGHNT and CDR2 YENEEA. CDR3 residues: CASSRRPGGSYEQYF. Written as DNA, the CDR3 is TGTGCCAGCAGCCGCAGACCAGGGGGCTCCTACGAGCAGTACTTC. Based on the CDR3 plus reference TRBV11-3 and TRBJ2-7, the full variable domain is EAGVVQSPRYKIIEKKQPVAFWCNPISGHNTLYWYLQNLGQGPELLIRYENEEAVDDSQLPKDRFSAERLKGVDSTLKIQPAELGDSAVYLCASSRRPGGSYEQYFGPGTRLTVT.

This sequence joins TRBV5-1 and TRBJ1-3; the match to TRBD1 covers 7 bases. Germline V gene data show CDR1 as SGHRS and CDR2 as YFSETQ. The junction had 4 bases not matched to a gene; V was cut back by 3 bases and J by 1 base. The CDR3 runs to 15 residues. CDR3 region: CASSSQQGSGNTIYF. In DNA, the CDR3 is TGCGCCAGCAGCTCACAACAGGGGTCTGGAAACACCATATATTTT.

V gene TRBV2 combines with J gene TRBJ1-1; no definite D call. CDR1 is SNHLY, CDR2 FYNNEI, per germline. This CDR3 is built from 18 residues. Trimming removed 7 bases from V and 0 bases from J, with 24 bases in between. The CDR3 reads CASTPPFGQTIMNTEAFF. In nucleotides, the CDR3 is TGTGCCAGCACCCCGCCTTTCGGGCAGACTATCATGAACACTGAAGCTTTCTTT.